This TCR beta chain was recorded in a study of OX40 agonist ivuxolimab in advanced cancers. Across the whole study: Those enrolled were roughly 85% male, with a mean age of 60 years and ages from 23 to 79. The study, taken as a whole, reports: Both blood CD4+ and CD8+ T cells showed clonal growth by week 6 at 0.1 to 3.0 mg/kg. The authors also found low normalized T-cell clonal expansion in some nonresponders.

Blood draws occurred at baseline, cycle 4 day 1, and cycle 7 day 1. The V end was cut by 7 bases, the J end by 4 bases, with 13 bases between. CDR3 length equals 13 residues. Germline loops: CDR1 SGHAT, CDR2 FQNNGV. With respect to this clone: Its antigen remains unidentified.

Assay: immunoSEQ multiplex PCR; the TCRdb copy retains only in-frame clones and omits some. There are more than 65,000 clones in the sample; 88% occur only once, and 0.45% to 0.65% lies in the top ten. The material was CD4+ or CD8+ T cells sorted from blood, obtained in a trial of the OX40 agonist ivuxolimab. The V call is TRBV11-2, the J call TRBJ1-2; D ambiguous. The sequence derives from an adult with an advanced solid tumor such as melanoma, head and neck, liver or kidney cancer. The CDR3 bases are TGTGCCAGCAACGACGGACCGGGCTATGGCTACACCTTC. Amino acids: CASNDGPGYGYTF.